These 16 T cell receptor beta chains share one sample of origin, sequenced in a study of shared clonotypes between healthy human individuals. Profiled with immunoSEQ multiplex PCR; TCRdb holds only in-frame clones, not every one. The sample yields 2 million to 2.5 million clones, 90% to 95% seen once. The specimen sequenced was naive CD4+ T cells from PBMCs. Subset specified: CD45RA+ positively selected. The origin of the receptors is a man aged 18-30 years in good health. Some clones in this sample may be carry-over from other donors' samples.

The rearrangement uses TRBV6-6 and TRBJ2-7, with D possibly TRBD2 on 7 matching bases. Trimming left V 7 bases short and J 6 bases short, with 19 bases between. Germline CDR1 MNHNY, CDR2 SVGAGI (reference sequence). There are 14 residues in the CDR3. In DNA, the CDR3 is TGTGCCAGCACCTTTAGGGGGGAGGGCCGCGAGCAGTACTTC. Translated, it gives CASTFRGEGREQYF.

CDR3 sequence reads: CASRRDVYEQYF. The CDR3 nucleotides read TGTGCCAGCAGAAGAGACGTCTACGAGCAGTACTTC. V usage is TRBV2 and J usage is TRBJ2-5; D unclear. Matching the DNA end better, TRBJ2-7 makes the J call doubtful. The CDR3 length is 12 residues. CDR1 and CDR2 from the germline V gene are SNHLY and FYNNEI.

About this clone itself: This sample includes further DNA sequences coding for the same CDR3. The genes are TRBV7-3 and TRBJ2-1, with D perhaps being TRBD1 or TRBD2 (5 bases each). Germline assignment: CDR1 SGHTA and CDR2 FQGTGA. The CDR3 runs to 15 residues. Trimming took 5 bases from V and 0 from J, leaving 11 bases between them. CDR3 sequence: CASSLLGGSYNEQFF. CDR3 nucleotide sequence: TGTGCCAGCAGCCTACTTGGGGGCTCCTACAATGAGCAGTTCTTC.

The chain carries TRBV18 and TRBJ2-7, with D possibly being TRBD1 (6 bases). The CDR3 has 13 amino acids. CDR1 and CDR2 (germline): KGHSH, LQKENI. Trimming took off 4 bases at V and 6 bases at J, with 13 bases between the two ends. CDR3 DNA: TGTGCCAGCTCACAGGCGCAGGGGTCCGAGCAGTACTTC. Amino acid sequence: CASSQAQGSEQYF.

This clone showed up just once. The chain joins TRBV5-3 to TRBJ2-7, with 8 bases identical to TRBD2. Being an ORF, TRBV5-3 has a function that is uncertain. V lost 6 bases and J lost 2; bases outside the gene matches: 13. The length of the CDR3 is 16 residues. CDR3 in DNA: TGTGCCAGAATCGTTAAAGTAGCGGGACGTCCCTACGAGCAGTACTTC. This encodes CARIVKVAGRPYEQYF.

The chain employs TRBV29-1 and TRBJ2-3, with D possibly matching TRBD2 (7 bases). The ends were cut back, 5 bases at V and 0 bases at J, with 12 bases in the middle. This CDR3 has 14 amino acids. The germline V gene has CDR1 SQVTM and CDR2 ANQGSEA. CDR3 residues: CSVKGGGSTDTQYF. In DNA form, the CDR3 reads TGCAGCGTTAAGGGGGGGGGTAGCACAGATACGCAGTATTTT.

The chain couples TRBV27 to TRBJ2-2; D is possibly TRBD2 (6 bases). The CDR3 totals 17 residues. V was cut by 3 bases and J by 4 bases, with 18 bases left in between. Per germline, CDR1 MNHEY and CDR2 SMNVEV (reference sequence). CDR3 coding DNA: TGTGCCAGCAGTTTCGAGGGCTACTCGGAGGGCACCGGGGAGCTGTTTTTT. Its translation is CASSFEGYSEGTGELFF.

The chain has TRBV6-5 and TRBJ2-1, with D unresolved. CDR1 is MNHEY, CDR2 SVGAGI, per germline. This CDR3 is 15 amino acids long. V lost 2 bases and J 2 bases, leaving 10 bases between the germline ends. CDR3 region: CASSYLSGPYNEQFF. CDR3 DNA sequence: TGTGCCAGCAGTTACCTTTCGGGCCCCTACAATGAGCAGTTCTTC.

The V gene is TRBV7-3, the J gene TRBJ2-3; 8 nucleotides match TRBD2. Germline V gives CDR1 SGHTA, CDR2 FQGTGA. The CDR3 totals 16 residues. V gave up 5 bases and J gave up 6 bases; unmatched junction bases: 13. The CDR3 DNA reads as TGTGCCAGCAGCCAGGCGGGGCTTGGCGGGAGGGATACGCAGTATTTT. Translated: CASSQAGLGGRDTQYF.

J is TRBJ1-4 and V is TRBV28; 8 bases line up with TRBD1. CDR3 size: 14 residues. Trimming removed 3 bases from V and 8 bases from J; junction bases left unmatched: 5. Germline V gene lookup returns CDR1 MDHEN and CDR2 SYDVKM. CDR3 amino acids: CASSLGQAGEKLFF. The CDR3 DNA follows: TGTGCCAGCAGTTTGGGACAGGCCGGGGAAAAACTGTTTTTT.

The CDR3 region is CASSSGTGHTEAFF. Here the CDR3 DNA reads TGTGCCAGCAGCTCCGGGACCGGGCACACTGAAGCTTTCTTT. The V and J genes are TRBV7-2 and TRBJ1-1; D possibly corresponds to TRBD1 (5 bases). This CDR3 is 14 amino acids long. V was clipped by 4 bases and J by 3 bases, with 12 bases between them. Germline CDR1 is SGHTA and CDR2 is FQGNSA.

The chain has TRBV30 and TRBJ2-3; D uncertain. In germline, CDR1 is GTSNPN, CDR2 SVGIG (reference sequence). Trimming took off 2 bases at V and 7 bases at J, with 10 bases between the two ends. This CDR3 is built from 12 residues. CDR3 bases: TGTGCCTGGAGTCCGGACCTAAATACGCAGTATTTT. Its translation is CAWSPDLNTQYF.

The chain's CDR3 is CASSLMGVGTDTQYF. CDR3 in DNA: TGTGCCAGCAGCTTAATGGGGGTTGGGACAGATACGCAGTATTTT. The chain has TRBV7-3 and TRBJ2-3; D tentatively reads TRBD1 or TRBD2 (5 bases each). V dropped 1 base and J dropped 3 bases, with 11 bases sitting between them. The germline V gene encodes CDR1 SGHTA and CDR2 FQGTGA. The CDR3 runs 15 residues.

The chain is built from TRBV28 and TRBJ1-1; the match to TRBD1 covers 8 bases. Germline loops: CDR1 MDHEN, CDR2 SYDVKM. V shed 6 bases and J 8 bases; nucleotides not matched to a gene: 2. CDR3 size: 11 residues. The CDR3 reads CASRGDREAFF. In DNA, the CDR3 is TGTGCCAGCAGAGGGGACAGGGAAGCTTTCTTT. The whole variable domain, remainder taken from reference TRBV28 and TRBJ1-1, is DVKVTQSSRYLVKRTGEKVFLECVQDMDHENMFWYRQDPGLGLRLIYFSYDVKMKEKGDIPEGYSVSREKKERFSLILESASTNQTSMYLCASRGDREAFFGQGTRLTVV.

V and J are TRBV29-1 and TRBJ1-2, with 8 bases matching TRBD1. Losses at the gene ends were 2 bases for V and 6 bases for J; bases not matched to a gene: 5. Germline values: CDR1 SQVTM, CDR2 ANQGSEA. CDR3 length equals 13 residues. CDR3 in DNA: TGCAGCGTTGAATGGCAGGGGGCGCATGGCTACACCTTC. Protein sequence: CSVEWQGAHGYTF.

The chain is built from TRBV7-3 and TRBJ1-1; 9 bases align to TRBD1. The CDR3 has 17 amino acids. Germline values: CDR1 SGHTA, CDR2 FQGTGA. Trimming cost V 0 bases and J 3 bases; bases outside gene matches: 8. The CDR3 region is CASSLTPQGALYTEAFF. The CDR3, as DNA: TGTGCCAGCAGCTTAACGCCACAGGGGGCCCTTTACACTGAAGCTTTCTTT. The variable domain in full, completed from reference TRBV7-3 and TRBJ1-1, reads GAGVSQTPSNKVTEKGKYVELRCDPISGHTALYWYRQSLGQGPEFLIYFQGTGAADDSGLPNDRFFAVRPEGSVSTLKIQRTERGDSAVYLCASSLTPQGALYTEAFFGQGTRLTVV.